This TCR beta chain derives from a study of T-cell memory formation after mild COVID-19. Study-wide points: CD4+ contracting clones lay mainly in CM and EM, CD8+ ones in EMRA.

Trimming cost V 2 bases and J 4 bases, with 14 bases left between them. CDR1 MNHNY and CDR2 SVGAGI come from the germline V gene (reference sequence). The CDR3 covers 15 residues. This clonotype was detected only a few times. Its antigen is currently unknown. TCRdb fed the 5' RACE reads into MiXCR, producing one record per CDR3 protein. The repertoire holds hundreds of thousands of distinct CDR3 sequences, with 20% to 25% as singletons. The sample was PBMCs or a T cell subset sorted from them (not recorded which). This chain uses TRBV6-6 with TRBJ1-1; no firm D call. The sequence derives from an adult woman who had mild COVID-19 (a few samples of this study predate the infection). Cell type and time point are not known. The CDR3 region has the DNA TGTGCCAGCAGTTACCATACAGATGGGTCCACTGAAGCTTTCTTT. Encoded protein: CASSYHTDGSTEAFF.